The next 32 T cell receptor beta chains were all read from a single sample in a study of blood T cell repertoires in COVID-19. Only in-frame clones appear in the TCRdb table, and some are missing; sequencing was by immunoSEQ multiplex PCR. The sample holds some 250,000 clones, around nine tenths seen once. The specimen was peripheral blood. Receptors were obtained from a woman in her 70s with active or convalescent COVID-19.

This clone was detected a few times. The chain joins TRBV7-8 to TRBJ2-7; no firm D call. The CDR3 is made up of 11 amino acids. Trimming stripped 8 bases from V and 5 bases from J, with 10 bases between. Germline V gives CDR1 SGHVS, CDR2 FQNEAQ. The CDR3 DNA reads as TGTGCCAGCTTGCTTGCAGACGAGCAGTACTTC. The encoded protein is CASLLADEQYF.

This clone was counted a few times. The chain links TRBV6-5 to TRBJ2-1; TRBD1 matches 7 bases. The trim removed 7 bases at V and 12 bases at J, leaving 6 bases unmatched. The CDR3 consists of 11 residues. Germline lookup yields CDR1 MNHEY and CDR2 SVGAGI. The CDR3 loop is CASTLRDRQFF. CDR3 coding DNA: TGTGCCAGCACTCTCCGGGACAGGCAGTTCTTC.

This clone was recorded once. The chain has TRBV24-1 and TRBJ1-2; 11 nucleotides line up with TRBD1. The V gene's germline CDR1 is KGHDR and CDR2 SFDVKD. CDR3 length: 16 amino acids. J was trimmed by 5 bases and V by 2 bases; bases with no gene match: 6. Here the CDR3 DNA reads TGTGCCACCAGTGATTCGAGGACAGGGGGCGATTATGGCTACACCTTC. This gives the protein CATSDSRTGGDYGYTF.

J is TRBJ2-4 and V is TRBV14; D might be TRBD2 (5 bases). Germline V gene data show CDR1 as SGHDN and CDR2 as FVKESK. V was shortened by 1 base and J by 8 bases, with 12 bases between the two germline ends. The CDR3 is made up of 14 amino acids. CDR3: CASSQARTGDIQYF. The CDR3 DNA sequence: TGTGCCAGCAGCCAAGCCCGGACTGGGGACATTCAGTACTTC.

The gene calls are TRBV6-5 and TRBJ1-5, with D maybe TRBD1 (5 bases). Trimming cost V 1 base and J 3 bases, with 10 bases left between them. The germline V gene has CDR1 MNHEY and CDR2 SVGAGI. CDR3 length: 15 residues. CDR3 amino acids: CASSYLGGDNQPQHF. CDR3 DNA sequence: TGTGCCAGCAGTTACTTGGGGGGGGACAATCAGCCCCAGCATTTT.

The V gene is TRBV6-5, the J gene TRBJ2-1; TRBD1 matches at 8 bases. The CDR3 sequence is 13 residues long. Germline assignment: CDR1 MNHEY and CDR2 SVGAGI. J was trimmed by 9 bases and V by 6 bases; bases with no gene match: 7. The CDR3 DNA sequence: TGTGCCAGCAGGTTGACAGGGGAAGGTGAGCAGTTCTTC. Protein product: CASRLTGEGEQFF.

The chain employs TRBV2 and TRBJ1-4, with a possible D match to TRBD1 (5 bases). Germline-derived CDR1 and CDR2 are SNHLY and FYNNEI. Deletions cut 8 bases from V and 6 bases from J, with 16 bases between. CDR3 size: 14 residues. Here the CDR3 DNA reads TGTGCCAGCCGTAGCGGGGGTGGTCATGAAAAACTGTTTTTT. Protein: CASRSGGGHEKLFF. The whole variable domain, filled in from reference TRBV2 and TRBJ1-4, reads EPEVTQTPSHQVTQMGQEVILRCVPISNHLYFYWYRQILGQKVEFLVSFYNNEISEKSEIFDDQFSVERPDGSNFTLKIRSTKLEDSAMYFCASRSGGGHEKLFFGSGTQLSVL.

The CDR3 spells CASSLGLAGSYEQYF. As DNA, the CDR3 is TGCGCCAGCAGCCTCGGACTAGCGGGCTCCTACGAGCAGTACTTC. The V call is TRBV5-1, the J call TRBJ2-7; 11 bases are shared with TRBD2. V was clipped by 4 bases and J by 0 bases; unmatched bases: 3. Germline V CDR1 and CDR2: SGHRS, YFSETQ. The CDR3 covers 15 residues.

CDR3 region: CASSLTFPTSYEQYF. CDR3 sequence (DNA): TGTGCCAGCAGTTTGACTTTTCCAACCTCCTACGAGCAGTACTTC. The chain combines TRBV28 with TRBJ2-7; the D is unclear. V gave up 3 bases and J gave up 0 bases, with 12 bases separating them. The germline CDR1 and CDR2 sequences are MDHEN and SYDVKM. The CDR3 has 15 amino acids.

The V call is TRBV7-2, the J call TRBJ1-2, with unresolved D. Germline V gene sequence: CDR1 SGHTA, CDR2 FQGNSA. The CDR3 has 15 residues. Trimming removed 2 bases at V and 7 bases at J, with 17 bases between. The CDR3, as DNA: TGTGCCAGCAGCTTAAGGCAGGTCCCATCGGCTGGCTACACCTTC. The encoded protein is CASSLRQVPSAGYTF.

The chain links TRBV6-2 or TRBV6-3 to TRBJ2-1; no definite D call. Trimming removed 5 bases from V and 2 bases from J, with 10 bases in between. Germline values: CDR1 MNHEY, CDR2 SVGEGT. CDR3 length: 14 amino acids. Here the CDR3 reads CASSEHPPYNEQFF. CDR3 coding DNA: TGTGCCAGCAGTGAGCACCCTCCCTACAATGAGCAGTTCTTC.

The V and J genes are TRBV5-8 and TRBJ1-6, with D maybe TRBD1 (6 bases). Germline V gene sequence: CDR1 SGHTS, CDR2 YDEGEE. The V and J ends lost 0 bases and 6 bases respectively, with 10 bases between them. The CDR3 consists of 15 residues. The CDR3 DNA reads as TGTGCCAGCAGCTTGGACAGGGACCTTAATTCACCCCTCCACTTT. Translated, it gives CASSLDRDLNSPLHF.

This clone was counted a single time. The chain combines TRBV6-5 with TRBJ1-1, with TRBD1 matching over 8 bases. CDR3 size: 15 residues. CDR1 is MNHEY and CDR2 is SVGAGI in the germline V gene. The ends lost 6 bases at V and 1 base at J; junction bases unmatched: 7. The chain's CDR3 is CASRDVGTGNTEAFF. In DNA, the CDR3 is TGTGCCAGCAGAGACGTCGGGACAGGGAACACTGAAGCTTTCTTT.

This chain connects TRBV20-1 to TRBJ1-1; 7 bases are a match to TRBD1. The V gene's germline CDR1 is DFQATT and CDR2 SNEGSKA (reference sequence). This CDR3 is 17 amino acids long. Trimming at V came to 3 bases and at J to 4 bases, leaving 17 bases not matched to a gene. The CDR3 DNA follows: TGCAGTGCTAGTATGGCAGGGGGGCGGTTGCCCGTCACTGAAGCTTTCTTT. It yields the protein CSASMAGGRLPVTEAFF.

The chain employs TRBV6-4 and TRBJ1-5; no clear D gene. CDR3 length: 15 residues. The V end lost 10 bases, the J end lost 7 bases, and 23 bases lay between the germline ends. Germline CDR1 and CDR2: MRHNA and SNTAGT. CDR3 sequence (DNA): TGTGCCACCATCCGGTCCCCCGCGGATAGACAGCCCCAGCATTTT. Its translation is CATIRSPADRQPQHF.

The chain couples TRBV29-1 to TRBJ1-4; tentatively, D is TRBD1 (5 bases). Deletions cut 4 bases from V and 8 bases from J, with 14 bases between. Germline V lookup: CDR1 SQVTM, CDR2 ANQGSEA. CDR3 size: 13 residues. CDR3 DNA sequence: TGCAGCGTTGTTTATGGGGGGAAGGAAAAACTGTTTTTT. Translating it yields CSVVYGGKEKLFF.

CDR3: CASSQRSVVSGGADTQYF. The CDR3 DNA reads as TGTGCCAGCAGCCAACGGTCGGTAGTCAGCGGGGGGGCAGATACGCAGTATTTT. The chain links TRBV14 to TRBJ2-3, with 10 nucleotides matching TRBD2. This CDR3 has 18 residues. The germline V gene encodes CDR1 SGHDN and CDR2 FVKESK. V trimming: 2 bases; J trimming: 4 bases; junction bases outside the gene matches: 12.

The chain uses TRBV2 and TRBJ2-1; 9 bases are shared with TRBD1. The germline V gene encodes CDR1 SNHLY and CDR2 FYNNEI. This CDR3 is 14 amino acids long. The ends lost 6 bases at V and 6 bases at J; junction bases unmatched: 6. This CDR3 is CASRPGQGINEQFF. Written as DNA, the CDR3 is TGTGCCAGCAGACCGGGACAGGGTATCAATGAGCAGTTCTTC.

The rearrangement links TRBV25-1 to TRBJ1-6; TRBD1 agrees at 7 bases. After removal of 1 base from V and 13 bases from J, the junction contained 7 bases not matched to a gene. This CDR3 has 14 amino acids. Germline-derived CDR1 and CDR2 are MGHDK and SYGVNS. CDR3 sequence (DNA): TGTGCCAGCAGTGAATCCCGGACAGGATCGCCCCTCCACTTT. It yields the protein CASSESRTGSPLHF.

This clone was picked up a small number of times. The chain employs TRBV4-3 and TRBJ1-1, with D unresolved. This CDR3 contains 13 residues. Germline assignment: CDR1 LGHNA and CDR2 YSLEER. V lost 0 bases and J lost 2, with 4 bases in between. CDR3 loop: CASSQDSNTEAFF. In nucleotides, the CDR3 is TGCGCCAGCAGCCAAGACAGTAACACTGAAGCTTTCTTT.

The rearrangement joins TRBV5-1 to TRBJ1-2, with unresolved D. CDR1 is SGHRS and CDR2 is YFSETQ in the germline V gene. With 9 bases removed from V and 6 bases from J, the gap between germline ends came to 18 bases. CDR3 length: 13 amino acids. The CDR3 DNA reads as TGCGCCACTAGCCGGGAGGCCGCGGATGGCTACACCTTC. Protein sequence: CATSREAADGYTF.

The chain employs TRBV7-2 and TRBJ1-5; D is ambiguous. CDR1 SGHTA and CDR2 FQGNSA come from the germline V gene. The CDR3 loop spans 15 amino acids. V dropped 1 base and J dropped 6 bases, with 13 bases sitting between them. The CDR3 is CASSLGMRVGQPQHF. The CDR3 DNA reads TGTGCCAGCAGCTTAGGTATGAGGGTAGGTCAGCCCCAGCATTTT.

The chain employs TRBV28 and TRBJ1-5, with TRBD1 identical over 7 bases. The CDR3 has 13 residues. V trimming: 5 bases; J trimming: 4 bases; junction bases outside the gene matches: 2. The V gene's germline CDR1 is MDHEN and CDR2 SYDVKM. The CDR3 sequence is CASSDRVNQPQHF. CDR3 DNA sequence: TGTGCCAGCAGTGACAGGGTTAATCAGCCCCAGCATTTT.

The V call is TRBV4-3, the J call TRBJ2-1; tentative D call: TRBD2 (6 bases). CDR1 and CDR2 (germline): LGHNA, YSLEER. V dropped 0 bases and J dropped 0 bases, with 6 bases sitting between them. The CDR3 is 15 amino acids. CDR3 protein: CASSQEGLSYNEQFF. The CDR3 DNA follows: TGCGCCAGCAGCCAAGAGGGACTCTCCTACAATGAGCAGTTCTTC.

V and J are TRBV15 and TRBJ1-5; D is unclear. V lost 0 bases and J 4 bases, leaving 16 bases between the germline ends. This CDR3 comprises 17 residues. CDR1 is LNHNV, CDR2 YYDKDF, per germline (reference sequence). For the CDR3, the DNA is TGTGCCACCAGCAGAGATCTGGGGAACCGCGGGAATCAGCCCCAGCATTTT. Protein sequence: CATSRDLGNRGNQPQHF.

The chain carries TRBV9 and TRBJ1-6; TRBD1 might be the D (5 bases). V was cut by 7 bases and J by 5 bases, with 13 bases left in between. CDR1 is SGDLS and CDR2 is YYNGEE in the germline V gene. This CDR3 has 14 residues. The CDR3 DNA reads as TGTGCCAGCGCACCGGGACTGAATAATTCACCCCTCCACTTT. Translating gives CASAPGLNNSPLHF.

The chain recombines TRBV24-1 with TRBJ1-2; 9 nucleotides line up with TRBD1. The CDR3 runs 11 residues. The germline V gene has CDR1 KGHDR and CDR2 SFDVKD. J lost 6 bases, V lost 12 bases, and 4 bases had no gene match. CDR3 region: CAAWTGDGYTF. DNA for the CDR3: TGTGCCGCCTGGACAGGGGATGGCTACACCTTC.

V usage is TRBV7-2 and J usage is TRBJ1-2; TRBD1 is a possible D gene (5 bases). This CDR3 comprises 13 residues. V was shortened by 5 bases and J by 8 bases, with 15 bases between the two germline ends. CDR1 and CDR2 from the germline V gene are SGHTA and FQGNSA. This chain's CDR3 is CASSLLRVEGYTF. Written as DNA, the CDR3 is TGTGCCAGCAGCCTTCTCAGGGTGGAGGGCTACACCTTC.

CDR3 sequence: CASSARTTSTDTQYF. CDR3 bases: TGTGCCAGCAGCGCCAGAACGACTAGCACAGATACGCAGTATTTT. The V gene is TRBV7-2, the J gene TRBJ2-3; D unclear. Trimming removed 5 bases at V and 0 bases at J, with 12 bases between. Per the germline V gene, CDR1 is SGHTA and CDR2 is FQGNSA. This CDR3 is 15 amino acids long.

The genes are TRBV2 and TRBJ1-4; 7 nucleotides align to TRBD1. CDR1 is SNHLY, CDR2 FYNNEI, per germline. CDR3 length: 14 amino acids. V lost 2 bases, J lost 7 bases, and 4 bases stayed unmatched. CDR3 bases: TGTGCCAGCAGTGAAAACAGGGGCGGTGAAAAACTGTTTTTT. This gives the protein CASSENRGGEKLFF. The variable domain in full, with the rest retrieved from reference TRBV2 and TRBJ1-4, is EPEVTQTPSHQVTQMGQEVILRCVPISNHLYFYWYRQILGQKVEFLVSFYNNEISEKSEIFDDQFSVERPDGSNFTLKIRSTKLEDSAMYFCASSENRGGEKLFFGSGTQLSVL.

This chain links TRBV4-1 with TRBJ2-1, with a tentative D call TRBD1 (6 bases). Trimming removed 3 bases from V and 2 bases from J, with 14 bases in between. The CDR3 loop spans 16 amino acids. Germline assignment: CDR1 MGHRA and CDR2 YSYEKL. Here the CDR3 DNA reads TGCGCCAGCAGCCATACAGGGTCTAGACCCTACAATGAGCAGTTCTTC. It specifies CASSHTGSRPYNEQFF.

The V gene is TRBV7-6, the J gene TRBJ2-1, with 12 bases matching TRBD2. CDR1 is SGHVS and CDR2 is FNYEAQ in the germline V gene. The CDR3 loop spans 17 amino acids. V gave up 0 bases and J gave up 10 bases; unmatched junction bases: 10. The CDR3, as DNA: TGTGCCAGCAGCTTAGCGTTGGCTAGCGGGGGGGCGCGAGAGCAGTTCTTC. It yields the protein CASSLALASGGAREQFF.